The rows below give T cell receptor beta chains drawn from one sample of a study of cytomegalovirus exposure and HLA in healthy donors. The protocol was immunoSEQ multiplex PCR, while the TCRdb copy is restricted to in-frame clones and leaves out a portion. This repertoire shows about 98,000 clones, 70% found once; its top ten account for under 3%. The sample taken for sequencing was PBMCs. The receptors come from a man aged 50-60 years in good health and CMV-seronegative. CDR3s include the opening cysteine and the closing phenylalanine or tryptophan. Fields, in order: clone size, V gene, D gene, J gene, CDR3 protein, CDR3 DNA. D genes are given only for firm matches. A clone size is listed for some rows: how often the clone was seen (once, few, many), or a class if it is expanded.

>once|TRBV15|.|TRBJ1-5
CATSRDRQSNQPQHF
TGTGCCACCAGCAGAGATCGACAGAGCAATCAGCCCCAGCATTTT
>few|TRBV6-1|.|TRBJ2-7
CASRLGQGGYEQYF
TGTGCCAGCAGACTCGGACAGGGAGGGTACGAGCAGTACTTC
>.|TRBV9|.|TRBJ2-1
CASSAETYNEQFF
TGTGCCAGCAGCGCCGAGACTTACAATGAGCAGTTCTTC
>few|TRBV28|.|TRBJ1-2
CASSFELRGWGYTF
TGTGCCAGCAGTTTCGAACTGAGGGGGTGGGGCTACACCTTC
>.|TRBV5-1|.|TRBJ1-4
CASSLGMAGTNEKLFF
TGCGCCAGCAGCTTGGGTATGGCGGGAACTAATGAAAAACTGTTTTTT
>.|TRBV28|.|TRBJ1-5
CASTARGTLRSQPQHF
TGTGCCAGCACTGCCCGCGGGACTCTTCGGAGTCAGCCCCAGCATTTT
>few|TRBV19|TRBD2|TRBJ2-1
CATKSGGADNEQFF
TGTGCCACCAAGAGCGGGGGGGCAGACAATGAGCAGTTCTTC
>once|TRBV4-2|.|TRBJ2-2
CASSQNTRVGNTGELFF
TGTGCCAGCAGCCAAAATACTAGGGTAGGGAACACCGGGGAGCTGTTTTTT
>once|TRBV18|.|TRBJ2-1
CASSPIPSLEKNEQFF
TGTGCCAGCTCACCCATCCCGAGTCTCGAAAAAAATGAGCAGTTCTTC
>.|TRBV10-3|.|TRBJ2-2
CAISEQENTGELFF
TGTGCCATCAGTGAGCAGGAGAACACCGGGGAGCTGTTTTTT
>.|TRBV11-2|.|TRBJ2-1
CASSRRLGNEQFF
TGTGCCAGCAGCAGACGACTAGGCAATGAGCAGTTCTTC
>.|TRBV2|TRBD2|TRBJ2-7
CASSEGGLAAYEQYF
TGTGCCAGCAGTGAAGGGGGACTAGCGGCCTACGAGCAGTACTTC
>few|TRBV9|TRBD2|TRBJ2-7
CASSHGLAGDPYEQYF
TGTGCCAGCAGCCACGGACTAGCGGGAGACCCCTACGAGCAGTACTTC
>.|TRBV28|.|TRBJ1-1
CASSLIGGMNTEAFF
TGTGCCAGCAGTTTAATTGGGGGGATGAACACTGAAGCTTTCTTT